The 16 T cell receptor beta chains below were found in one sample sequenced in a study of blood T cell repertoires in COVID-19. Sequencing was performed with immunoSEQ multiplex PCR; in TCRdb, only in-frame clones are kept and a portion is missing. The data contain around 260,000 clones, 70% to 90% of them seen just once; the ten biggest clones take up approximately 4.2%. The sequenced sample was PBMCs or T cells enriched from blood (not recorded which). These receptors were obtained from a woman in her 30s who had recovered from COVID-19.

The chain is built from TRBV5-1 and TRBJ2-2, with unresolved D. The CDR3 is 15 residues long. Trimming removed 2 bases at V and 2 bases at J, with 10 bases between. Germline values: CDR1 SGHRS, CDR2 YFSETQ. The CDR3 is CASSFVAVNTGELFF. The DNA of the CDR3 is TGCGCCAGCAGCTTTGTGGCGGTTAACACCGGGGAGCTGTTTTTT.

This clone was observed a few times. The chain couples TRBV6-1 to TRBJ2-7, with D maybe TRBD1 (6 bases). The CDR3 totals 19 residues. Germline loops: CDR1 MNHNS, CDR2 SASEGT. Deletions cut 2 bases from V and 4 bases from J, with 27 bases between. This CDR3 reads CASSETRPVGGRALYEQYF. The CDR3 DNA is TGTGCCAGCAGTGAAACCCGCCCGGTTGGGGGCAGGGCTTTATACGAGCAGTACTTC.

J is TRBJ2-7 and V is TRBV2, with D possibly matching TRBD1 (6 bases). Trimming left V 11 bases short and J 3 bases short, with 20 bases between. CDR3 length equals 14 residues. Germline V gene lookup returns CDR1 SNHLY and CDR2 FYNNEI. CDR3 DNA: TGTGCCTCCCACGACAGGCGAAGCTACTACGAGCAGTACTTC. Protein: CASHDRRSYYEQYF.

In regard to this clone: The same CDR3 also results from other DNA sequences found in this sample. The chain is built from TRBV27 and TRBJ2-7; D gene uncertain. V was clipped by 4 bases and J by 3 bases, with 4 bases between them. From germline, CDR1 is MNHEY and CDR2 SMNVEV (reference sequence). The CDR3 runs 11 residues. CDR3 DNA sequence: TGTGCCAGCAGTTCCCTCTACGAGCAGTACTTC. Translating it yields CASSSLYEQYF.

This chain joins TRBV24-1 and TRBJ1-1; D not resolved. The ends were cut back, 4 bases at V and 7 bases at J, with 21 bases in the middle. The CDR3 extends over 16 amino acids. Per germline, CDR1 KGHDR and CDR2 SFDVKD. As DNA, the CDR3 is TGTGCCACCAGTGAAGGCGGAAATAACGCCCGATTTGAAGCTTTCTTT. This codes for CATSEGGNNARFEAFF.

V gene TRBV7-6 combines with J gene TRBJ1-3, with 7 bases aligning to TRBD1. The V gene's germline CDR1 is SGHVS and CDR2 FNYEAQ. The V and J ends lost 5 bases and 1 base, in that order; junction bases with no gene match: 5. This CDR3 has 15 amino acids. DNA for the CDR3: TGTGCCAGCAGCCCACAGGGGAGGTCTGGAAACACCATATATTTT. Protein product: CASSPQGRSGNTIYF. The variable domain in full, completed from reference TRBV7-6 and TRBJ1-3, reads GAGVSQSPRYKVTKRGQDVALRCDPISGHVSLYWYRQALGQGPEFLTYFNYEAQQDKSGLPNDRFSAERPEGSISTLTIQRTEQRDSAMYRCASSPQGRSGNTIYFGEGSWLTVV.

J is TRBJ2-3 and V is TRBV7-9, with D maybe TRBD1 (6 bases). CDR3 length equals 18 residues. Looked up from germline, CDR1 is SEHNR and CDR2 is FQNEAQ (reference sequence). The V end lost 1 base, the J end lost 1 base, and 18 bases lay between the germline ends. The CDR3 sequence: CASSLGSSGHRGTDTQYF. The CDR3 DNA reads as TGTGCCAGCAGCTTAGGCTCGTCGGGACATCGAGGCACAGATACGCAGTATTTT.

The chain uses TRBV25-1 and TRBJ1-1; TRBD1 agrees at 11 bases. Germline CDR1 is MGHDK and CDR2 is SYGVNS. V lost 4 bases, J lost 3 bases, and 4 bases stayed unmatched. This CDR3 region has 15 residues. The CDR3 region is CASSGRDRGDTEAFF. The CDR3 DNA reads TGTGCCAGCAGTGGCCGGGACAGGGGGGACACTGAAGCTTTCTTT. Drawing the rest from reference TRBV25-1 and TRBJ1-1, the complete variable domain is EADIYQTPRYLVIGTGKKITLECSQTMGHDKMYWYQQDPGMELHLIHYSYGVNSTEKGDLSSESTVSRIRTEHFPLTLESARPSHTSQYLCASSGRDRGDTEAFFGQGTRLTVV.

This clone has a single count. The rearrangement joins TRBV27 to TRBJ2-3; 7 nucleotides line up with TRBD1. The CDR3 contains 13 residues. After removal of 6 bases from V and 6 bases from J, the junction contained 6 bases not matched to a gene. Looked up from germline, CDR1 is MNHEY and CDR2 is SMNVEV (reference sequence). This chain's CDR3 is CASRQDRVDTQYF. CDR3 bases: TGTGCCAGCAGGCAAGACAGGGTCGATACGCAGTATTTT.

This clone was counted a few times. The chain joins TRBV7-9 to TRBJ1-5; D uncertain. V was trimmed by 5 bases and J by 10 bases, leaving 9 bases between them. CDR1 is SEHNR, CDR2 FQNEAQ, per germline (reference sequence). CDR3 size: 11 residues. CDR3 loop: CASSPGGPQHF. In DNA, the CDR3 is TGTGCCAGCAGCCCGGGAGGCCCCCAGCATTTT.

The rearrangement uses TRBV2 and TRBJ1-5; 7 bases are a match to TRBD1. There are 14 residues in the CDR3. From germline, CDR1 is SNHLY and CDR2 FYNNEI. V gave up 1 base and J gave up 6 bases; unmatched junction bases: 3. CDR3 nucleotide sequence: TGTGCCAGCAGTGAAGGAGGGGGCCTTCAGCCCCAGCATTTT. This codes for CASSEGGGLQPQHF.

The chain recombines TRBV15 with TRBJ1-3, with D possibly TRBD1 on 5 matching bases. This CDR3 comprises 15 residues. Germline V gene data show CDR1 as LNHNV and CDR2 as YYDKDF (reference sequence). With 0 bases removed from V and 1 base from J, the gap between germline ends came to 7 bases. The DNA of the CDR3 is TGTGCCACCAGCAGAGATGCAGGGTCTGGAAACACCATATATTTT. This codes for CATSRDAGSGNTIYF.

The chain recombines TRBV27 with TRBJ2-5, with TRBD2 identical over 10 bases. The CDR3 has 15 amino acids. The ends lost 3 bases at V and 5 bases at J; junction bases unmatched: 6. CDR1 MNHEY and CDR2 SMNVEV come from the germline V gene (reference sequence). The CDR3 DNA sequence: TGTGCCAGCAGTTTTAGATTAGCGGGGGGTGAGACCCAGTACTTC. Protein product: CASSFRLAGGETQYF.

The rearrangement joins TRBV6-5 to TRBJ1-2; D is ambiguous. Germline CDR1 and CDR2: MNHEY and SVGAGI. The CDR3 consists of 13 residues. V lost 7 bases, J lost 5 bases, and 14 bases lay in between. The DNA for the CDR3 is TGTGCCAGCACCTCGTTGGGAGCTTATGGCTACACCTTC. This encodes CASTSLGAYGYTF.

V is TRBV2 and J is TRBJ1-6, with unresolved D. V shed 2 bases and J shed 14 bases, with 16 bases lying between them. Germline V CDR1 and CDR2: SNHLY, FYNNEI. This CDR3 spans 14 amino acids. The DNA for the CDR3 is TGTGCCAGCAGTGAAAGATCTCCCCTTTCGGCCCTCCACTTT. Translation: CASSERSPLSALHF.

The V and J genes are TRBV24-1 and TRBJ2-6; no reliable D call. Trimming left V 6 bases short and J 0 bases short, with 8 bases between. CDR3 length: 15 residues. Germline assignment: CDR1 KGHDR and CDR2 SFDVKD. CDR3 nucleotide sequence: TGTGCCACCAGTCCCTCCCGCTCTGGGGCCAACGTCCTGACTTTC. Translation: CATSPSRSGANVLTF.